A selection of T cell receptor beta chains follows, all from one sample in a study of blood T cell repertoires in COVID-19. The table came from immunoSEQ multiplex PCR; TCRdb's copy has only in-frame clones and leaves some out. The repertoire holds approximately 200,000 clones, around 80% seen once, with 6.5% to 8.5% in the top ten. Sequenced: peripheral blood. These receptors were taken from a human donor with acute or convalescent COVID-19. The donor label of this sample is uncertain. Each CDR3 is given with its conserved first and last residue. D genes are given only for firm matches. Clone size, where shown, is once, few, many, or a class for clones that have expanded.

d_call: TRBD2; clone_size: few; v_call: TRBV18; j_call: TRBJ2-2; cdr3_nt: TGTGCCAGCTCACCACCGGGACTAGCGGGAGGCACCGGGGAGCTGTTTTTT; cdr3_aa: CASSPPGLAGGTGELFF
d_call: TRBD1; clone_size: few; v_call: TRBV25-1; j_call: TRBJ1-1; cdr3_nt: TGTGCCAGCAGTAAGACAGGGAGTTTGAACACTGAAGCTTTCTTT; cdr3_aa: CASSKTGSLNTEAFF
d_call: .; clone_size: .; v_call: TRBV11-1; j_call: TRBJ2-3; cdr3_nt: TGTGCCAGCAGCCTGCAGGCCCTCCAGGGGACAGATACGCAGTATTTT; cdr3_aa: CASSLQALQGTDTQYF
d_call: TRBD2; clone_size: many; v_call: TRBV6-6; j_call: TRBJ2-1; cdr3_nt: TGTGCCAGCCGCCGACTAGCGGAGAACAATGAGCAGTTCTTC; cdr3_aa: CASRRLAENNEQFF
d_call: .; clone_size: .; v_call: TRBV14; j_call: TRBJ2-7; cdr3_nt: TGTGCCAGCAGCCCCCGGACTCCCCTCTACGAGCAGTACTTC; cdr3_aa: CASSPRTPLYEQYF
d_call: TRBD1; clone_size: .; v_call: TRBV6-6; j_call: TRBJ1-2; cdr3_nt: TGTGCCAGCAGTCCCCTCGGGGACAGGGGGCGCAGGTCCTATGGCTACACCTTC; cdr3_aa: CASSPLGDRGRRSYGYTF
d_call: TRBD2; clone_size: .; v_call: TRBV4-2; j_call: TRBJ2-7; cdr3_nt: TGTGCCAGCAGCCAAGGTAGCGGGCCTTCCTACGAGCAGTACTTC; cdr3_aa: CASSQGSGPSYEQYF
d_call: TRBD1; clone_size: .; v_call: TRBV18; j_call: TRBJ2-7; cdr3_nt: TGTGCCAGCTCAGCTCGAGAGACAGGGGAGCAGTACTTC; cdr3_aa: CASSARETGEQYF
d_call: .; clone_size: few; v_call: TRBV19; j_call: TRBJ2-6; cdr3_nt: TGTGCCAGTAGGCTACCTGGGGCCAACGTCCTGACTTTC; cdr3_aa: CASRLPGANVLTF
d_call: .; clone_size: .; v_call: TRBV10-3; j_call: TRBJ2-2; cdr3_nt: TGTGCCATCAGCGCAGGGGCGTCGAACACCGGGGAGCTGTTTTTT; cdr3_aa: CAISAGASNTGELFF
d_call: .; clone_size: few; v_call: TRBV7-2; j_call: TRBJ2-7; cdr3_nt: TGTGCCAGCAGCCGCGACGGGGGGCCATACGAGCAGTACTTC; cdr3_aa: CASSRDGGPYEQYF
d_call: TRBD1; clone_size: few; v_call: TRBV29-1; j_call: TRBJ2-5; cdr3_nt: TGCAGCGTTGAAAGGATGGGGACAGGGTTTGGGGAGACCCAGTACTTC; cdr3_aa: CSVERMGTGFGETQYF
d_call: TRBD2; clone_size: .; v_call: TRBV18; j_call: TRBJ2-7; cdr3_nt: TGTGCCAGCTCACCGGGACTAGCGGGTTCCTACGAGCAGTACTTC; cdr3_aa: CASSPGLAGSYEQYF
d_call: TRBD2; clone_size: .; v_call: TRBV4-1; j_call: TRBJ2-5; cdr3_nt: TGCGCCAGCAGCCAAGTATCCAGGGGACTAGCGGGAGTGGACCAGTACTTC; cdr3_aa: CASSQVSRGLAGVDQYF
d_call: TRBD2; clone_size: .; v_call: TRBV27; j_call: TRBJ2-1; cdr3_nt: TGTGCCAGCAGTTCTGCTAGCGGGACTAATGAGCAGTTCTTC; cdr3_aa: CASSSASGTNEQFF
d_call: .; clone_size: .; v_call: TRBV28; j_call: TRBJ1-5; cdr3_nt: TGTGCCAGCACCAGGCCAAAGCAGCCCCAGCATTTT; cdr3_aa: CASTRPKQPQHF
d_call: .; clone_size: .; v_call: TRBV27; j_call: TRBJ1-6; cdr3_nt: TGTGCCAGCAGTTTACAGGGCAGCAATTCACCCCTCCACTTT; cdr3_aa: CASSLQGSNSPLHF
d_call: TRBD1; clone_size: .; v_call: TRBV4-1; j_call: TRBJ1-4; cdr3_nt: TGCGCCAGCAGCTCGGGACAGGCTGGTGAAAAACTGTTTTTT; cdr3_aa: CASSSGQAGEKLFF
d_call: TRBD2; clone_size: .; v_call: TRBV6-5; j_call: TRBJ2-7; cdr3_nt: TGTGCCAGCAGTTACCGGACTAGCGGGACCTACGAGCAGTACTTC; cdr3_aa: CASSYRTSGTYEQYF
d_call: .; clone_size: once; v_call: TRBV2; j_call: TRBJ2-2; cdr3_nt: TGTGCCAGCAGTGCCAACAGGGGGGGCCCCGGGGAGCTGTTTTTT; cdr3_aa: CASSANRGGPGELFF
d_call: TRBD1; clone_size: few; v_call: TRBV19; j_call: TRBJ2-7; cdr3_nt: TGTGCCAGTAGTAGACAGGGAGAATTCGAGCAGTACTTC; cdr3_aa: CASSRQGEFEQYF
d_call: .; clone_size: few; v_call: TRBV10-3; j_call: TRBJ1-3; cdr3_nt: TGTGCCATCACCGGGGAGCTTGGAAACACCATATATTTT; cdr3_aa: CAITGELGNTIYF
d_call: TRBD2; clone_size: .; v_call: TRBV28; j_call: TRBJ2-1; cdr3_nt: TGTGCCAGCAGTTTTCTTAGCGGGGACAATGAGCAGTTCTTC; cdr3_aa: CASSFLSGDNEQFF